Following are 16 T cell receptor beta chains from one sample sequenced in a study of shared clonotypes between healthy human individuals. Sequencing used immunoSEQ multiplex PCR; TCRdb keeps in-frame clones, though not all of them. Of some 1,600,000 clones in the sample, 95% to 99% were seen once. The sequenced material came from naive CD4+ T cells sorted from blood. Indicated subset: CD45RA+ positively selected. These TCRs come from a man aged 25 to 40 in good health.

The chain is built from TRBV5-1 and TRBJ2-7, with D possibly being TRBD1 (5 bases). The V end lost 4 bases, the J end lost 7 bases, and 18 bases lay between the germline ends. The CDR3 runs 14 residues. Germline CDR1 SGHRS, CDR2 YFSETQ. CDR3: CASSIQGVGDEQYF. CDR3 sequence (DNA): TGCGCCAGCAGCATTCAAGGGGTAGGAGATGAGCAGTACTTC.

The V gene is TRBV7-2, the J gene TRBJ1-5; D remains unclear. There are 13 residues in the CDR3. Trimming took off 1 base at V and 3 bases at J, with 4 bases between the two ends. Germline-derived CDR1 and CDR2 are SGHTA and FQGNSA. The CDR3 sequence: CASSLEPNQPQHF. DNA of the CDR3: TGTGCCAGCAGCTTAGAACCCAATCAGCCCCAGCATTTT.

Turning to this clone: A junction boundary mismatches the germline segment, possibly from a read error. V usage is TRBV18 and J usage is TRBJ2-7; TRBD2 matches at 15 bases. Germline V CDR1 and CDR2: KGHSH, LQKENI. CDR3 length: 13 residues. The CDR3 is CASSPGLAGGLWF. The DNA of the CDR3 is TGTGCCAGCTCACCGGGACTAGCGGGAGGACTATGGTTC. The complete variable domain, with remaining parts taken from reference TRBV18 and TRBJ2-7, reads NAGVMQNPRHLVRRRGQEARLRCSPMKGHSHVYWYRQLPEEGLKFMVYLQKENIIDESGMPKERFSAEFPKEGPSILRIQQVVRGDSAAYFCASSPGLAGGLWFGPGTRLTVT.

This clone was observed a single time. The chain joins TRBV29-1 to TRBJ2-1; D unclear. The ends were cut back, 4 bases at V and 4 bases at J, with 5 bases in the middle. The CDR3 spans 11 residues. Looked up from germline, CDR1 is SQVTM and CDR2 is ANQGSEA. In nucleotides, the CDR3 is TGCAGCGTTGCGATGTACAATGAGCAGTTCTTC. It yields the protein CSVAMYNEQFF.

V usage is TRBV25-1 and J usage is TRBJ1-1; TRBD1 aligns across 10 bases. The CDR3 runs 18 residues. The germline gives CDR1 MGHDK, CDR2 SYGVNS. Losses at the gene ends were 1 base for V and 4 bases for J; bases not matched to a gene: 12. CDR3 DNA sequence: TGTGCCAGCAGTGAATGGGGACAGGGGAAAACGAGGGGCACTGAAGCTTTCTTT. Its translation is CASSEWGQGKTRGTEAFF.

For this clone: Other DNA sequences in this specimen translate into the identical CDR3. Here the CDR3 reads CASSLGLANTGELFF. CDR3 coding DNA: TGTGCCAGCAGCTTAGGACTAGCGAACACCGGGGAGCTGTTTTTT. The chain joins TRBV5-4 to TRBJ2-2; 7 positions agree with TRBD2. From germline, CDR1 is SGHNT and CDR2 YYREEE (reference sequence). The CDR3 covers 15 residues. The junction had 1 base not matched to a gene; V was cut back by 2 bases and J by 0 bases.

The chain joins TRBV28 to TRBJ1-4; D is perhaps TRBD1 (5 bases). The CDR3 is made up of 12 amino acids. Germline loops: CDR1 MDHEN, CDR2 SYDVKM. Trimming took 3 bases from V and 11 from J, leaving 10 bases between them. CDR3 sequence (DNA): TGTGCCAGCAGTTTTGGCGGACACAAACTGTTTTTT. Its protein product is CASSFGGHKLFF.

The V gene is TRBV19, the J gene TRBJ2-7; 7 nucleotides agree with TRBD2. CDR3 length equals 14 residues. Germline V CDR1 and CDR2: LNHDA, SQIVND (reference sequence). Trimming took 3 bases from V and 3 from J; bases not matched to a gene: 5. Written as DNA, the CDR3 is TGTGCCAGTAGTATCACGGGAGGTTACTACGAGCAGTACTTC. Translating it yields CASSITGGYYEQYF. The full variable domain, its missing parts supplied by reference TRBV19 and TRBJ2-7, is DGGITQSPKYLFRKEGQNVTLSCEQNLNHDAMYWYRQDPGQGLRLIYYSQIVNDFQKGDIAEGYSVSREKKESFPLTVTSAQKNPTAFYLCASSITGGYYEQYFGPGTRLTVT.

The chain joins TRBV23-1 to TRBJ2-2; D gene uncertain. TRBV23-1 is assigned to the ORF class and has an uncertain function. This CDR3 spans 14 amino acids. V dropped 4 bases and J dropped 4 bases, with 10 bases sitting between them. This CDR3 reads CASSRAVFTGELFF. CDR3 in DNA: TGCGCCAGCAGTCGGGCAGTTTTCACCGGGGAGCTGTTTTTT.

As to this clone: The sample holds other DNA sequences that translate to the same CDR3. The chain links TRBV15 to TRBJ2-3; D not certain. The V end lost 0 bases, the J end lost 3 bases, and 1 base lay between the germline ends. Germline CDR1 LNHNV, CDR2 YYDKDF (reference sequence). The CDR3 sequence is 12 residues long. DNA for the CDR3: TGTGCCACCAGCAGAGATACAGATACGCAGTATTTT. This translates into CATSRDTDTQYF.

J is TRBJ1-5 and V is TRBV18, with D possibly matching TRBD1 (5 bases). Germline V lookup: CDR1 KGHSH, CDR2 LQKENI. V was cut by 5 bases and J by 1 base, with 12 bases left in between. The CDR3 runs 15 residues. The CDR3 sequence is CASSEGRQSNQPQHF. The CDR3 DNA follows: TGTGCCAGCTCAGAGGGACGGCAGAGCAATCAGCCCCAGCATTTT.

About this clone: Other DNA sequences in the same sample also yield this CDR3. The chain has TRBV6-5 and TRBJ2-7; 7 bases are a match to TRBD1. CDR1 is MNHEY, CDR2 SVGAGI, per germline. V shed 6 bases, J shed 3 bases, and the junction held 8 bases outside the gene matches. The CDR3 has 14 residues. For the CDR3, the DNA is TGTGCCAGCAGAGCCCGACAGGGATACTACGAGCAGTACTTC. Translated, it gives CASRARQGYYEQYF.

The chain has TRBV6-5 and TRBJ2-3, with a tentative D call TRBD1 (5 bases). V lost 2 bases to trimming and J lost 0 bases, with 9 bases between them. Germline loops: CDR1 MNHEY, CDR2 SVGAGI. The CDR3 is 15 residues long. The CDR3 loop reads CASSYTGRSTDTQYF. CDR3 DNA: TGTGCCAGCAGTTACACAGGTCGGAGCACAGATACGCAGTATTTT.

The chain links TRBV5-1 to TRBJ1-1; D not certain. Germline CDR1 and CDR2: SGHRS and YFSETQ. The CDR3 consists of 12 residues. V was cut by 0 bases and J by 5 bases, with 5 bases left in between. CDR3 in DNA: TGCGCCAGCAGCTTGGGTGTTACTGAAGCTTTCTTT. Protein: CASSLGVTEAFF.

The CDR3 region has the DNA TGTGCCACCAGCGGGGGGGGCTACCTGTACAATGAGCAGTTCTTC. Its translation is CATSGGGYLYNEQFF. V gene TRBV15 combines with J gene TRBJ2-1; possible D gene TRBD2, 7 bases. Trimming stripped 5 bases from V and 4 bases from J, with 15 bases between. Germline lookup yields CDR1 LNHNV and CDR2 YYDKDF (reference sequence). The CDR3 length is 15 residues.

Written as DNA, the CDR3 is TGTGCCAGCAACCCGGGGCTCTCCTACGAGCAGTACTTC. The encoded protein is CASNPGLSYEQYF. The chain recombines TRBV7-2 with TRBJ2-7; D may correspond to TRBD1 or TRBD2 (5 bases each). CDR1 SGHTA and CDR2 FQGNSA come from the germline V gene. The CDR3 contains 13 residues. Trimming removed 7 bases at V and 0 bases at J, with 10 bases between.